The 30 T cell receptor beta chains given below trace back to one sample, sequenced in a study of tumor and adjacent non-tumor tissue in lung cancer. Three rounds of nested PCR, following a modified ARM-PCR protocol, produced the TCRbeta library. In TCRdb, the multiplex PCR reads were re-called with MiXCR into one record per CDR3 protein. The sample includes some 73,000 distinct CDR3 sequences, approximately 78% of them seen just once. The template was RNA from unsorted bulk tissue. This non-tumor lung sample came from over 3 cm beyond the tumor edge. Sequenced: distant non-tumor lung tissue. The receptors derive from a man aged 60 to 75 with non-small cell lung cancer.

This clonotype has only one observation. This chain uses TRBV6-5 with TRBJ2-5; 7 bases are shared with TRBD2. The CDR3 runs to 14 residues. Germline V gene sequence: CDR1 MNHEY, CDR2 SVGAGI. J gave up 9 bases and V 8 bases, and 15 bases lay outside the gene matches. The CDR3 bases are TGTGCCAGCGGTGATACCAGGACTGCGGGGGCCCAGTACTTC. Its translation is CASGDTRTAGAQYF.

Comments on this clonotype: The junction departs from germline at one end; a sequencing error may be responsible. This chain connects TRBV6-5 to TRBJ1-2, with D uncertain. The germline V gene has CDR1 MNHEY and CDR2 SVGAGI. This CDR3 spans 13 amino acids. The CDR3 DNA is TGTGCCAGTAGTTCCTACCCCCTTTATGGCTACACCTTC. This encodes CASSSYPLYGYTF.

A remark on this clonotype: One end of the junction is discordant with germline, which a read error may explain. J is TRBJ2-7 and V is TRBV4-2, with D possibly TRBD2 on 6 matching bases. CDR1 and CDR2 from the germline V gene are LGHNA and YNFKEQ. This CDR3 region has 16 residues. DNA of the CDR3: TGTGCCATCAGCCAAGACTCGAGGACTAACTCCTACGAGCAGTACTTC. Amino acid sequence: CAISQDSRTNSYEQYF.

Regarding this clonotype: The junction and the germline gene differ at one end; a read error may be behind it. The chain couples TRBV7-8 to TRBJ1-2, with 10 bases that match TRBD1. The germline V gene encodes CDR1 SGHVS and CDR2 FQNEAQ. The CDR3 consists of 15 residues. The CDR3 reads CVSSRDRGLHYGYTF. Here the CDR3 DNA reads TGTGTCAGCAGCAGGGACAGGGGACTTCACTATGGCTACACCTTC.

This clonotype was counted only a few times. Compared with germline, one end of the junction differs, possibly owing to a read error. The CDR3 loop is CTSSHNSYEQYF. The CDR3 DNA sequence: TGTACCAGTAGTCATAACTCCTACGAGCAGTACTTC. The chain recombines TRBV4-2 with TRBJ2-7, with D hard to call. The germline CDR1 and CDR2 sequences are LGHNA and YNFKEQ. CDR3 length: 12 amino acids.

This clonotype appeared a few times. The V gene is TRBV11-2, the J gene TRBJ2-5, with D possibly matching TRBD2 (6 bases). V was shortened by 2 bases and J by 7 bases, with 17 bases between the two germline ends. Germline V lookup: CDR1 SGHAT, CDR2 FQNNGV. The CDR3 has 15 amino acids. CDR3 coding DNA: TGTGCCAGCAGCTTACAGGCGGGGCCAAGTGGGACCCAGTACTTC. Its protein is CASSLQAGPSGTQYF.

For this clonotype: One base away lies a much larger clone, so this may be a sequencing read error. The chain carries TRBV24-1 and TRBJ2-1; D is unresolved. Germline V gene sequence: CDR1 KGHDR, CDR2 SFDVKD. V lost 5 bases to trimming and J lost 5 bases, with 9 bases between them. The CDR3 has 13 residues. The CDR3 loop reads CATSADGDNEQFF. In nucleotides, the CDR3 is TGTGCCACCAGTGCTGATGGGGACAATGAGCAGTTCTTC.

Note on this clonotype: One junction end does not reproduce the germline sequence, and a read error may be involved. The V call is TRBV20-1, the J call TRBJ2-3, with a weak D call TRBD2 (6 bases). Germline CDR1 and CDR2: DFQATT and SNEGSKA (reference sequence). The CDR3 spans 15 residues. The CDR3 protein is CSAEPRDSITDTQYF. The CDR3 DNA follows: TGCAGTGCTGAGCCGCGGGACTCAATCACAGATACTCAGTATTTT.

The chain couples TRBV29-1 to TRBJ2-1, with 8 nucleotides matching TRBD2. The V gene's germline CDR1 is SQVTM and CDR2 ANQGSEA. This CDR3 is built from 13 residues. The V gene end was trimmed by 4 bases and the J gene end by 16 bases; junction bases not matched to a gene: 15. CDR3 sequence reads: CSVGGLTSDKYFF. The CDR3 DNA reads as TGCAGCGTTGGGGGGCTGACTAGCGACAAGTATTTCTTC.

This clonotype was seen just once. The chain carries TRBV11-2 and TRBJ2-3; D is unresolved. V shed 3 bases and J shed 4 bases, with 14 bases lying between them. CDR1 is SGHAT and CDR2 is FQNNGV in the germline V gene. CDR3 length: 15 residues. As DNA, the CDR3 is TGTGCCAGCAGCTTTATCCTGGCTGTGGCAGATACGCAGTATTTT. Translated: CASSFILAVADTQYF.

V usage is TRBV11-2 and J usage is TRBJ2-5; D unclear. Germline V lookup: CDR1 SGHAT, CDR2 FQNNGV. Trimming removed 11 bases from V and 3 bases from J, with 16 bases in between. This CDR3 is 13 amino acids long. CDR3 DNA sequence: TGTGCCTGTAGCTCTACAGACGAAGAGACCCAGTACTTC. Its translation: CACSSTDEETQYF.

On this clonotype: A much bigger clone sits one base away, suggesting this may be a read error. V and J are TRBV28 and TRBJ2-1; no clear D gene. Germline V gene sequence: CDR1 MDHEN, CDR2 SYDVKM. The CDR3 runs to 12 residues. V shed 1 base and J shed 10 bases, with 8 bases lying between them. CDR3: CASSLLGQEQFF. The CDR3 bases are TGTGCCAGCAGTTTATTAGGGCAGGAGCAGTTCTTC.

Note on this clonotype: Germline is not matched at one junction end, which may reflect a read error. CDR3 DNA sequence: TGTGCCAGCTGTTACACGACAGGGACAGATTCACCCCTCAACTTT. Translated: CASCYTTGTDSPLNF. The V gene is TRBV6-5, the J gene TRBJ1-6; the match to TRBD1 covers 7 bases. The CDR3 runs 15 residues. Per the germline V gene, CDR1 is MNHEY and CDR2 is SVGAGI.

CDR3 sequence reads: CASNYFETGANEQFF. CDR3 coding DNA: TGTGCCAGCAACTACTTCGAGACAGGGGCCAATGAGCAGTTCTTC. The chain uses TRBV11-3 and TRBJ2-1; TRBD1 agrees at 8 bases. Germline CDR1 SGHNT, CDR2 YENEEA. The CDR3 loop spans 15 amino acids. V dropped 7 bases and J dropped 6; count of bases not matched to a gene: 11.

The V and J genes are TRBV10-3 and TRBJ2-1, with D tentatively TRBD2 (6 bases). V was cut by 8 bases and J by 1 base, with 9 bases left in between. This CDR3 contains 13 residues. Germline-derived CDR1 and CDR2 are ENHRY and SYGVKD. CDR3 DNA sequence: TGTGCCATCGGGGGGACTTCCTACAATGAGCAGTTCTTC. The encoded protein is CAIGGTSYNEQFF.

With regard to this clonotype: Relative to the germline gene, one junction end is altered; a read error may explain this. This rearrangement joins TRBV4-3 to TRBJ2-7; D unresolved. The CDR3 covers 16 residues. Per germline, CDR1 LGHNA and CDR2 YSLEER. CDR3 protein: CASSQEYPWATYEQYF. CDR3 DNA: TGCGCCAGCAGCCAAGAGTACCCATGGGCGACCTATGAGCAATACTTC.

Points on this clonotype: The junction does not match germline at one end; this may be a read error. This chain connects TRBV4-3 to TRBJ2-1; 10 nucleotides align to TRBD1. CDR3 size: 16 residues. Germline V gives CDR1 LGHNA, CDR2 YSLEER. CDR3 nucleotide sequence: TGCGCCAGCAGGCAAGAGCGGACAGGGGGTTACAATGAGCAGTTCTTC. It yields the protein CASRQERTGGYNEQFF.

About this clonotype itself: Since no conserved phenylalanine or tryptophan closes the CDR3, a read error is the likely cause. The J gene is TRBJ2-3, the V gene TRBV6-5; D unresolved. CDR3 size: 12 residues. Trimming removed 6 bases at V and 4 bases at J, with 8 bases between. Germline V CDR1 and CDR2: MNHEY, SVGAGI. For the CDR3, the DNA is TGTGCCAGCAGCGCAGGCGCAGATACGCAGTATCAT. Translating gives CASSAGADTQYH.

Concerning this clonotype: A much larger clone differs from this one at a single base, so this may be a read error. The CDR3 carries no conserved terminal phenylalanine or tryptophan, so it likely arises from a read error. The chain combines TRBV5-4 with TRBJ2-5; 7 bases line up with TRBD2. This CDR3 is 13 amino acids long. Trimming cost V 4 bases and J 3 bases; bases outside gene matches: 3. The V gene's germline CDR1 is SGHNT and CDR2 YYREEE (reference sequence). This CDR3 reads CASSGGLKETQYS. CDR3 nucleotides: TGTGCCAGCAGCGGGGGACTAAAAGAGACCCAGTACTCC.

This sequence joins TRBV5-5 and TRBJ2-3; 10 bases are a match to TRBD1. The CDR3 loop spans 15 amino acids. Germline CDR1 SGHKS, CDR2 YYEKEE (reference sequence). V lost 7 bases, J lost 4 bases, and 9 bases stayed unmatched. The CDR3 coding sequence is TGTGCCAGCTGCCACGAGGGGACAGGGGCAGATACGCAGTATTTT. Translating it yields CASCHEGTGADTQYF. Full variable domain (outside the CDR3, taken from reference TRBV5-5 and TRBJ2-3): DAGVTQSPTHLIKTRGQQVTLRCSPISGHKSVSWYQQVLGQGPQFIFQYYEKEERGRGNFPDRFSARQFPNYSSELNVNALLLGDSALYLCASCHEGTGADTQYFGPGTRLTVL.

The rearrangement links TRBV11-2 to TRBJ2-1, with unresolved D. Trimming left V 7 bases short and J 7 bases short, with 17 bases between. Germline loops: CDR1 SGHAT, CDR2 FQNNGV. The length of the CDR3 is 14 residues. The CDR3 bases are TGTGCCAGCATCTTGGGTCGTGATGTGAATGAGCAGTTCTTC. It translates to CASILGRDVNEQFF.

As regards this clonotype: The CDR3 carries no conserved terminal phenylalanine or tryptophan, so it likely arises from a read error. No DNA is shown, since the ends of the CDR3 on it are uncertain; the CDR3 is the one TCRdb lists. The CDR3 protein is CACNSGQVLETQYS. This chain uses TRBV11-2 with TRBJ2-5; the table's TRBD1 call for D was not verified on the DNA. Germline CDR1 and CDR2: SGHAT and FQNNGV. Including both end residues, the CDR3 is 14 amino acids long.

V usage is TRBV6-5 and J usage is TRBJ2-5; D tentatively fits TRBD1 or TRBD2 (5 bases each). The CDR3 is made up of 14 amino acids. CDR1 and CDR2 from the germline V gene are MNHEY and SVGAGI. The V end lost 9 bases, the J end lost 9 bases, and 23 bases lay between the germline ends. CDR3 sequence: CASSGTGTAEAQYF. The CDR3 region has the DNA TGTGCCAGTAGTGGTACCGGGACCGCGGAGGCCCAGTACTTC.

The rearrangement uses TRBV4-3 and TRBJ1-1, with D unclear. With 0 bases removed from V and 8 bases from J, the gap between germline ends came to 22 bases. The germline CDR1 and CDR2 sequences are LGHNA and YSLEER. The CDR3 totals 17 residues. The CDR3 DNA reads TGCGCCAGCAGCCAAGACATTCCGGGCACTTTGGGCACAGAAGCTTTCTTT. Translated, it gives CASSQDIPGTLGTEAFF.

Turning to this clonotype: The junction differs from germline at one of its ends, possibly a read error. The V gene is TRBV11-2, the J gene TRBJ2-2, with D perhaps given as TRBD1 or TRBD2 (5 bases each). This CDR3 comprises 15 residues. Germline loops: CDR1 SGHAT, CDR2 FQNNGV. CDR3 sequence: CASSLTRSNIGEMFF. For the CDR3, the DNA is TGTGCCAGCAGCTTAACACGTTCGAACATAGGGGAGATGTTTTTT.

Details on this clonotype: One end of the junction fails to match germline, which may point to a read error. The chain joins TRBV20-1 to TRBJ2-2, with TRBD1 identical over 10 bases. This CDR3 has 16 amino acids. Germline CDR1 reads DFQATT; CDR2 reads SNEGSKA (reference sequence). In DNA form, the CDR3 reads TGCAGAGCTATAGACCCACGACAGGGGGCCACCGGGGAGCTGTTTTTT. Encoded protein: CRAIDPRQGATGELFF.

Comments on this clonotype: A junction boundary mismatches the germline segment, possibly from a read error. The chain links TRBV6-1 to TRBJ2-1; 7 positions agree with TRBD2. Germline lookup yields CDR1 MNHNS and CDR2 SASEGT. There are 15 residues in the CDR3. The CDR3 protein is CASSSDAGAYNQQFF. CDR3 in DNA: TGTGCCAGCAGTTCGGACGCGGGAGCCTACAATCAGCAGTTCTTC.

With respect to this clonotype: The CDR3 ends on some other residue instead of the conserved phenylalanine or tryptophan, so this is likely a read error. This chain uses TRBV20-1 with TRBJ2-1; the match to TRBD2 covers 8 bases. This CDR3 comprises 14 residues. CDR1 is DFQATT and CDR2 is SNEGSKA in the germline V gene (reference sequence). CDR3: CSAPGLASYNKQFS. DNA of the CDR3: TGCAGTGCCCCCGGACTAGCCTCCTACAATAAGCAGTTCTCC.

Concerning this clonotype itself: In this CDR3 the conserved last residue, phenylalanine or tryptophan, is missing, so a read error is likely. The limits of the CDR3 on the DNA are not certain, so only TCRdb's listed CDR3 is given. The chain carries TRBV6-5 and TRBJ2-7. CDR1 is MNHEY, CDR2 SVGAGI, per germline. The CDR3 length is 13 residues, termini included. The chain's CDR3 is CASSNRESLRAVI.

Only one count was recorded for this clonotype. The chain joins TRBV12-3 or TRBV12-4 to TRBJ1-4; D is perhaps TRBD1 (6 bases). Trimming left V 7 bases short and J 8 bases short, with 20 bases between. The CDR3 extends over 15 amino acids. The CDR3 is CASKTSGGLREKLFF. The DNA of the CDR3 is TGTGCCAGCAAAACTTCTGGGGGGCTGAGGGAAAAACTGTTTTTT.